These 3 T cell receptor beta chains were all obtained from the same sample, sequenced in a study of immune characterization of retroperitoneal liposarcoma. TCRdb recomputed calls from the PCR reads with MiXCR, one row per CDR3 protein. The sample yields about 10,000 distinct CDR3 sequences, roughly 35% seen once. The sequenced material came from tumor tissue. The source is a male donor with retroperitoneal liposarcoma.

This clonotype was seen more than once but under ten times. The chain has TRBV6-6 and TRBJ2-3, with 11 bases identical to TRBD2. The J segment lost 5 bases and the V segment lost 0 bases, leaving 4 bases of the junction unmatched. CDR3 size: 16 residues. Germline CDR1 and CDR2: MNHNY and SVGAGI (reference sequence). Here the CDR3 reads CASSYSTSGKGDTQYF. The DNA for the CDR3 is TGTGCCAGCAGTTACTCGACTAGCGGGAAAGGAGATACGCAGTATTTT.

This clonotype was counted at least ten times. The chain uses TRBV6-6 and TRBJ1-6, with a tentative D call TRBD1 (5 bases). The CDR3 consists of 15 residues. The V end lost 0 bases, the J end lost 7 bases, and 10 bases lay between the germline ends. CDR1 is MNHNY, CDR2 SVGAGI, per germline (reference sequence). CDR3 in amino acids: CASSYSGRGNSPLHF. CDR3 coding DNA: TGTGCCAGCAGTTACTCGGGACGCGGAAATTCACCCCTCCACTTT.

V gene TRBV11-3 combines with J gene TRBJ2-7; unclear D gene. Germline lookup yields CDR1 SGHNT and CDR2 YENEEA. The length of the CDR3 is 12 residues. V dropped 4 bases and J dropped 4 bases, with 8 bases sitting between them. For the CDR3, the DNA is TGTGCCAGCAGCTCTGGCGGATACGAGCAGTACTTC. This sequence encodes CASSSGGYEQYF. Full variable domain (outside the CDR3, taken from reference TRBV11-3 and TRBJ2-7): EAGVVQSPRYKIIEKKQPVAFWCNPISGHNTLYWYLQNLGQGPELLIRYENEEAVDDSQLPKDRFSAERLKGVDSTLKIQPAELGDSAVYLCASSSGGYEQYFGPGTRLTVT.